Described below is a single T cell receptor beta chain sequence and its context. Its matching antigen is unknown. The entry originates in a study of T cell responses to AZD1222 COVID-19 vaccine. Findings of the study overall: Vaccine-associated CD4 TCRs ranged over spike, dominating at 160-218 and 743-854. Only a handful of AZD1222 recipients, several in all, had baseline seropositivity. Epitopes outside B.1.351 and B.1.1.7 mutated regions reportedly drew nearly half of spike TCRs.

TCRdb's table, derived via immunoSEQ multiplex PCR, lists solely in-frame clones and lacks some. The repertoire consists of around 130,000 clones, with around 90% occurring once and the leading ten covering 1.4% to 1.5%. Germline V gene lookup returns CDR1 SGHTA and CDR2 FQGNSA. Trimming shortened V by 8 bases and J by 3 bases, and 20 bases separated the two germline ends. This CDR3 region has 15 residues. This sequence originates from an adult in good health. J is TRBJ2-7 and V is TRBV7-2; D is perhaps TRBD1 (6 bases). Here the sequenced sample was peripheral blood, taken on day 0 of AZD1222 vaccination. The CDR3 loop is CASSSLQGFRYEQYF. The DNA for the CDR3 is TGTGCCAGCTCATCTTTACAGGGTTTCCGCTACGAGCAGTACTTC.